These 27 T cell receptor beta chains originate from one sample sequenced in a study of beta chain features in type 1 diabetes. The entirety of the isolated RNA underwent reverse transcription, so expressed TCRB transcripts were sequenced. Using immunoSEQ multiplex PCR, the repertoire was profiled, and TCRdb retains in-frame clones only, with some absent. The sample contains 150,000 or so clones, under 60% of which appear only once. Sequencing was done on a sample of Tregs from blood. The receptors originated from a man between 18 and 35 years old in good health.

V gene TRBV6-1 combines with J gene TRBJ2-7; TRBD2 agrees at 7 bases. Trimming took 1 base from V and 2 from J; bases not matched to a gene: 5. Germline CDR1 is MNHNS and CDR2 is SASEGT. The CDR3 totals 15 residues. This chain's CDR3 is CASSEGRGLPYEQYF. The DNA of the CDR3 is TGTGCCAGCAGTGAAGGGCGGGGGTTACCCTACGAGCAGTACTTC.

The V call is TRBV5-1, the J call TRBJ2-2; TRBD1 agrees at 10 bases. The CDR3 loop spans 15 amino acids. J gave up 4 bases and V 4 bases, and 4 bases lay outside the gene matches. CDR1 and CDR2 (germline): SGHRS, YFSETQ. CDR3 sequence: CASSVTGGLTGELFF. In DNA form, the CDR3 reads TGCGCCAGCAGCGTGACAGGGGGCCTCACCGGGGAGCTGTTTTTT.

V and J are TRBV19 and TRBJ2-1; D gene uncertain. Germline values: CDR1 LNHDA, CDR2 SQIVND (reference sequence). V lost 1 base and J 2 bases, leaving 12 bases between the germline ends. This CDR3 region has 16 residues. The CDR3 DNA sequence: TGTGCCAGTAGTATAGGCGGTAGCCCTCCCTACAATGAGCAGTTCTTC. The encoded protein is CASSIGGSPPYNEQFF. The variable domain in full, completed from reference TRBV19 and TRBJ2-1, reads DGGITQSPKYLFRKEGQNVTLSCEQNLNHDAMYWYRQDPGQGLRLIYYSQIVNDFQKGDIAEGYSVSREKKESFPLTVTSAQKNPTAFYLCASSIGGSPPYNEQFFGPGTRLTVL.

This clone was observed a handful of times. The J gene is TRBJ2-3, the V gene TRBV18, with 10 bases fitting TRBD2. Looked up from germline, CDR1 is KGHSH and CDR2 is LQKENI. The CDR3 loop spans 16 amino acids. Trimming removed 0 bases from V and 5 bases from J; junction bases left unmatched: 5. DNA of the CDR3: TGTGCCAGCTCACCACCGAGGAGCGGGAGGGTAGATACGCAGTATTTT. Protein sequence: CASSPPRSGRVDTQYF.

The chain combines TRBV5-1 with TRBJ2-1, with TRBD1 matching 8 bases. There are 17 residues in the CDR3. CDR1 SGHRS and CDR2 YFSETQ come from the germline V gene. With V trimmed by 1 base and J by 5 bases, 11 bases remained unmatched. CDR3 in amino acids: CASSLSPGGARDNEQFF. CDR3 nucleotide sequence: TGCGCCAGCAGCTTGTCCCCAGGGGGCGCGAGGGACAATGAGCAGTTCTTC.

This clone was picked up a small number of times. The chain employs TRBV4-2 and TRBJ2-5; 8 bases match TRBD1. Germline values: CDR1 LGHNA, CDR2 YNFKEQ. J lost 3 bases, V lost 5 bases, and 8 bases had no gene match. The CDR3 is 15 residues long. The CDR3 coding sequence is TGTGCCAGCAGCAAAGGACAGGGCGGGAAAGAGACCCAGTACTTC. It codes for CASSKGQGGKETQYF.

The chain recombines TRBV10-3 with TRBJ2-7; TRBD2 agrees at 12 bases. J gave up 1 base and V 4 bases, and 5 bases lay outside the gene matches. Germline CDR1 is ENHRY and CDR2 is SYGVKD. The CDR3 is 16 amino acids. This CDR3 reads CAISALAGGGSYEQYF. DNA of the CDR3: TGTGCCATCAGTGCACTAGCGGGAGGAGGGTCCTACGAGCAGTACTTC.

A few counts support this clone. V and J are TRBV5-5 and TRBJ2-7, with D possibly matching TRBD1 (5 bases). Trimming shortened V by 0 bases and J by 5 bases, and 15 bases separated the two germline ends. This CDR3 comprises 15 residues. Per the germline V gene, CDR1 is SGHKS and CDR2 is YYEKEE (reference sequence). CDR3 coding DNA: TGTGCCAGCAGCTTGGTTCAGGGCACCATCCACGAGCAGTACTTC. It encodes CASSLVQGTIHEQYF.

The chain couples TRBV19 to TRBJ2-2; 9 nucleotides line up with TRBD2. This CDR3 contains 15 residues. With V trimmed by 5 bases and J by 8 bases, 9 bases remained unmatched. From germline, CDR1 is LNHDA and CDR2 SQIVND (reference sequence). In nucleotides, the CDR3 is TGTGCCAGTAGTTCCGGGACTAGCCAAATTGGGGAGCTGTTTTTT. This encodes CASSSGTSQIGELFF.

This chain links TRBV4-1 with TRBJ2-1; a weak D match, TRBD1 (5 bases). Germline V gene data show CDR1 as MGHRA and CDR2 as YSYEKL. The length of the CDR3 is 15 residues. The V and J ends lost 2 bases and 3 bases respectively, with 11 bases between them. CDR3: CASSQTDTNYNEQFF. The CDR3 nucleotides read TGCGCCAGCAGCCAAACGGACACGAACTACAATGAGCAGTTCTTC.

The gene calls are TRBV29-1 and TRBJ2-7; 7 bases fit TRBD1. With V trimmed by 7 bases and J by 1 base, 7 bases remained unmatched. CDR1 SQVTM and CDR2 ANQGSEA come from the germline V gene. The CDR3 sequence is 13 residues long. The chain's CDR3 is CSALDRASYEQYF. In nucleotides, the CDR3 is TGCAGCGCCCTCGACAGGGCTTCCTACGAGCAGTACTTC.

CDR3 loop: CASSIRLWDRIYGYTF. As DNA, the CDR3 is TGTGCCAGTAGTATAAGGCTTTGGGACAGGATCTATGGCTACACCTTC. This sequence joins TRBV19 and TRBJ1-2; 8 nucleotides match TRBD1. With V trimmed by 2 bases and J by 4 bases, 9 bases remained unmatched. This CDR3 has 16 amino acids. Germline V lookup: CDR1 LNHDA, CDR2 SQIVND (reference sequence).

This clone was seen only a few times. CDR3 nucleotide sequence: TGTGCCAGTAGTATTTCGATACAGGGTACCTCTGAAGCTTTCTTT. Translating it yields CASSISIQGTSEAFF. The chain employs TRBV19 and TRBJ1-1, with D perhaps matching TRBD1 (6 bases). The V gene lost 3 bases and the J gene lost 6 bases, with 17 bases spanning the gap. The CDR3 totals 15 residues. In germline, CDR1 is LNHDA, CDR2 SQIVND (reference sequence).

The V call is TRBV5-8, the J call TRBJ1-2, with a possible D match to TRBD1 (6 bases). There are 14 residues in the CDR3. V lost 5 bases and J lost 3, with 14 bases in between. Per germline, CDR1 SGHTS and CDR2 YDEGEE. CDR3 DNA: TGTGCCAGCAGACCACAGGACAGCTACTATGGCTACACCTTC. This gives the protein CASRPQDSYYGYTF.

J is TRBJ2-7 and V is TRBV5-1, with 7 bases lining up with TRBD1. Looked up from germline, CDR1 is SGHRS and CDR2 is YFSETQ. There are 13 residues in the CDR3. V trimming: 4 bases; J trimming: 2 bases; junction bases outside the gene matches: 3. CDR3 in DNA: TGCGCCAGCAGCGTAGGGACAGCCTACGAGCAGTACTTC. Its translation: CASSVGTAYEQYF.

In nucleotides, the CDR3 is TGCGCCAGCAGCTCGACAGGGGTTCTTGATGGCTACACCTTC. It translates to CASSSTGVLDGYTF. The V gene is TRBV5-1, the J gene TRBJ1-2, with 8 bases identical to TRBD1. Germline loops: CDR1 SGHRS, CDR2 YFSETQ. The trim removed 3 bases at V and 6 bases at J, leaving 7 bases unmatched. There are 14 residues in the CDR3.

Here the CDR3 reads CASSLRGLAGPYEQYF. In nucleotides, the CDR3 is TGTGCCAGCAGCTTACGAGGACTAGCGGGACCCTACGAGCAGTACTTC. The chain is built from TRBV7-2 and TRBJ2-7, with 12 bases fitting TRBD2. The CDR3 spans 16 residues. Losses at the gene ends were 2 bases for V and 2 bases for J; bases not matched to a gene: 4. Germline V gene data show CDR1 as SGHTA and CDR2 as FQGNSA.

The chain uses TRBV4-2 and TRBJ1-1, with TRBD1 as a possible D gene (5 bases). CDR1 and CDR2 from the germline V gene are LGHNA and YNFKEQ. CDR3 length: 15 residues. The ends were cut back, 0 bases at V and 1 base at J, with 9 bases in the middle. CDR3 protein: CASSQEGLTNTEAFF. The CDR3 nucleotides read TGTGCCAGCAGCCAAGAGGGGCTCACGAACACTGAAGCTTTCTTT.

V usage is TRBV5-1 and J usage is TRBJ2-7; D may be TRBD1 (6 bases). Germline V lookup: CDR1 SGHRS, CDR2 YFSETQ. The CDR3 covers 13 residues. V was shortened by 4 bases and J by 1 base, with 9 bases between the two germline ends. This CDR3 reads CASSAQGSYEQYF. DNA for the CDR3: TGCGCCAGCAGCGCTCAGGGGTCCTACGAGCAGTACTTC.

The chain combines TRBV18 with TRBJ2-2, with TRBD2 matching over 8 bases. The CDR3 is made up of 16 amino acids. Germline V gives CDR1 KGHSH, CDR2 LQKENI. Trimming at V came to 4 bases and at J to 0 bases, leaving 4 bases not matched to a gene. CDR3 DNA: TGTGCCAGCTCACGGATAGCGGGGACGAACACCGGGGAGCTGTTTTTT. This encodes CASSRIAGTNTGELFF.

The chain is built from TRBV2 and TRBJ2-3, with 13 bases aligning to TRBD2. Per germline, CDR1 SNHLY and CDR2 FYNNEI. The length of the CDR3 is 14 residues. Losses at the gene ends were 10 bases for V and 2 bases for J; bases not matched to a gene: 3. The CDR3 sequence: CATTSGRPTDTQYF. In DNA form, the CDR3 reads TGTGCCACGACTAGCGGGAGGCCCACAGATACGCAGTATTTT.

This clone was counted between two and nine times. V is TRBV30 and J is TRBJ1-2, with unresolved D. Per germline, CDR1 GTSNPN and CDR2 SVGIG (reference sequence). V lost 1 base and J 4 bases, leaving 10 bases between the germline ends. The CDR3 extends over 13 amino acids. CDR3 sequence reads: CAWSAVSSYGYTF. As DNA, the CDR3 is TGTGCCTGGAGTGCGGTTAGTTCCTATGGCTACACCTTC. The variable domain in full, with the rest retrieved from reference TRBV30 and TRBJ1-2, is SQTIHQWPATLVQPVGSPLSLECTVEGTSNPNLYWYRQAAGRGLQLLFYSVGIGQISSEVPQNLSASRPQDRQFILSSKKLLLSDSGFYLCAWSAVSSYGYTFGSGTRLTVV.

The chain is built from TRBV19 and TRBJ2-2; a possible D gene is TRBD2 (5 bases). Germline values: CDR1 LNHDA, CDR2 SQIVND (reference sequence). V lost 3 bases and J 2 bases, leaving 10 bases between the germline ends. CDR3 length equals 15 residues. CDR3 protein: CASSMLAGNTGELFF. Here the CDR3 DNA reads TGTGCCAGTAGTATGCTTGCGGGTAACACCGGGGAGCTGTTTTTT.

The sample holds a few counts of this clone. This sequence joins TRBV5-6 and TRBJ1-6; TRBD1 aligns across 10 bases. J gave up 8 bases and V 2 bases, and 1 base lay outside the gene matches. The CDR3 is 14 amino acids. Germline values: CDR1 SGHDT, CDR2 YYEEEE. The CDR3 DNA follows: TGTGCCAGCAGCTTTGGGACAGGGGATTCACCCCTCCACTTT. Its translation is CASSFGTGDSPLHF.

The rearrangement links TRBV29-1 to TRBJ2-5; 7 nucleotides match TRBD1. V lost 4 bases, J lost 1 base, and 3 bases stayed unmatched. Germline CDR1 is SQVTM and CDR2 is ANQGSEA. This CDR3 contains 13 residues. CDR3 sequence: CSVVPGGQETQYF. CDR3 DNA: TGCAGCGTTGTCCCAGGGGGCCAAGAGACCCAGTACTTC.

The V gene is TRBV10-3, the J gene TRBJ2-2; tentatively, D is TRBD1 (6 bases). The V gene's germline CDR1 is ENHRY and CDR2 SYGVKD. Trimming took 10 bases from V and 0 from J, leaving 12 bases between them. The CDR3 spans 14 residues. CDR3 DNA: TGTGCCACGACAGGCCCGTCGAACACCGGGGAGCTGTTTTTT. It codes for CATTGPSNTGELFF.

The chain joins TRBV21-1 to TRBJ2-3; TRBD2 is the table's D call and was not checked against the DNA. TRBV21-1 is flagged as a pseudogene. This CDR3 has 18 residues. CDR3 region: CASSPSRQREASTDTQYF. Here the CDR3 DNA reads TGTGCCAGCAGCCCGAGCCGACAGCGGGAGGCAAGCACAGATACGCAGTATTTT.